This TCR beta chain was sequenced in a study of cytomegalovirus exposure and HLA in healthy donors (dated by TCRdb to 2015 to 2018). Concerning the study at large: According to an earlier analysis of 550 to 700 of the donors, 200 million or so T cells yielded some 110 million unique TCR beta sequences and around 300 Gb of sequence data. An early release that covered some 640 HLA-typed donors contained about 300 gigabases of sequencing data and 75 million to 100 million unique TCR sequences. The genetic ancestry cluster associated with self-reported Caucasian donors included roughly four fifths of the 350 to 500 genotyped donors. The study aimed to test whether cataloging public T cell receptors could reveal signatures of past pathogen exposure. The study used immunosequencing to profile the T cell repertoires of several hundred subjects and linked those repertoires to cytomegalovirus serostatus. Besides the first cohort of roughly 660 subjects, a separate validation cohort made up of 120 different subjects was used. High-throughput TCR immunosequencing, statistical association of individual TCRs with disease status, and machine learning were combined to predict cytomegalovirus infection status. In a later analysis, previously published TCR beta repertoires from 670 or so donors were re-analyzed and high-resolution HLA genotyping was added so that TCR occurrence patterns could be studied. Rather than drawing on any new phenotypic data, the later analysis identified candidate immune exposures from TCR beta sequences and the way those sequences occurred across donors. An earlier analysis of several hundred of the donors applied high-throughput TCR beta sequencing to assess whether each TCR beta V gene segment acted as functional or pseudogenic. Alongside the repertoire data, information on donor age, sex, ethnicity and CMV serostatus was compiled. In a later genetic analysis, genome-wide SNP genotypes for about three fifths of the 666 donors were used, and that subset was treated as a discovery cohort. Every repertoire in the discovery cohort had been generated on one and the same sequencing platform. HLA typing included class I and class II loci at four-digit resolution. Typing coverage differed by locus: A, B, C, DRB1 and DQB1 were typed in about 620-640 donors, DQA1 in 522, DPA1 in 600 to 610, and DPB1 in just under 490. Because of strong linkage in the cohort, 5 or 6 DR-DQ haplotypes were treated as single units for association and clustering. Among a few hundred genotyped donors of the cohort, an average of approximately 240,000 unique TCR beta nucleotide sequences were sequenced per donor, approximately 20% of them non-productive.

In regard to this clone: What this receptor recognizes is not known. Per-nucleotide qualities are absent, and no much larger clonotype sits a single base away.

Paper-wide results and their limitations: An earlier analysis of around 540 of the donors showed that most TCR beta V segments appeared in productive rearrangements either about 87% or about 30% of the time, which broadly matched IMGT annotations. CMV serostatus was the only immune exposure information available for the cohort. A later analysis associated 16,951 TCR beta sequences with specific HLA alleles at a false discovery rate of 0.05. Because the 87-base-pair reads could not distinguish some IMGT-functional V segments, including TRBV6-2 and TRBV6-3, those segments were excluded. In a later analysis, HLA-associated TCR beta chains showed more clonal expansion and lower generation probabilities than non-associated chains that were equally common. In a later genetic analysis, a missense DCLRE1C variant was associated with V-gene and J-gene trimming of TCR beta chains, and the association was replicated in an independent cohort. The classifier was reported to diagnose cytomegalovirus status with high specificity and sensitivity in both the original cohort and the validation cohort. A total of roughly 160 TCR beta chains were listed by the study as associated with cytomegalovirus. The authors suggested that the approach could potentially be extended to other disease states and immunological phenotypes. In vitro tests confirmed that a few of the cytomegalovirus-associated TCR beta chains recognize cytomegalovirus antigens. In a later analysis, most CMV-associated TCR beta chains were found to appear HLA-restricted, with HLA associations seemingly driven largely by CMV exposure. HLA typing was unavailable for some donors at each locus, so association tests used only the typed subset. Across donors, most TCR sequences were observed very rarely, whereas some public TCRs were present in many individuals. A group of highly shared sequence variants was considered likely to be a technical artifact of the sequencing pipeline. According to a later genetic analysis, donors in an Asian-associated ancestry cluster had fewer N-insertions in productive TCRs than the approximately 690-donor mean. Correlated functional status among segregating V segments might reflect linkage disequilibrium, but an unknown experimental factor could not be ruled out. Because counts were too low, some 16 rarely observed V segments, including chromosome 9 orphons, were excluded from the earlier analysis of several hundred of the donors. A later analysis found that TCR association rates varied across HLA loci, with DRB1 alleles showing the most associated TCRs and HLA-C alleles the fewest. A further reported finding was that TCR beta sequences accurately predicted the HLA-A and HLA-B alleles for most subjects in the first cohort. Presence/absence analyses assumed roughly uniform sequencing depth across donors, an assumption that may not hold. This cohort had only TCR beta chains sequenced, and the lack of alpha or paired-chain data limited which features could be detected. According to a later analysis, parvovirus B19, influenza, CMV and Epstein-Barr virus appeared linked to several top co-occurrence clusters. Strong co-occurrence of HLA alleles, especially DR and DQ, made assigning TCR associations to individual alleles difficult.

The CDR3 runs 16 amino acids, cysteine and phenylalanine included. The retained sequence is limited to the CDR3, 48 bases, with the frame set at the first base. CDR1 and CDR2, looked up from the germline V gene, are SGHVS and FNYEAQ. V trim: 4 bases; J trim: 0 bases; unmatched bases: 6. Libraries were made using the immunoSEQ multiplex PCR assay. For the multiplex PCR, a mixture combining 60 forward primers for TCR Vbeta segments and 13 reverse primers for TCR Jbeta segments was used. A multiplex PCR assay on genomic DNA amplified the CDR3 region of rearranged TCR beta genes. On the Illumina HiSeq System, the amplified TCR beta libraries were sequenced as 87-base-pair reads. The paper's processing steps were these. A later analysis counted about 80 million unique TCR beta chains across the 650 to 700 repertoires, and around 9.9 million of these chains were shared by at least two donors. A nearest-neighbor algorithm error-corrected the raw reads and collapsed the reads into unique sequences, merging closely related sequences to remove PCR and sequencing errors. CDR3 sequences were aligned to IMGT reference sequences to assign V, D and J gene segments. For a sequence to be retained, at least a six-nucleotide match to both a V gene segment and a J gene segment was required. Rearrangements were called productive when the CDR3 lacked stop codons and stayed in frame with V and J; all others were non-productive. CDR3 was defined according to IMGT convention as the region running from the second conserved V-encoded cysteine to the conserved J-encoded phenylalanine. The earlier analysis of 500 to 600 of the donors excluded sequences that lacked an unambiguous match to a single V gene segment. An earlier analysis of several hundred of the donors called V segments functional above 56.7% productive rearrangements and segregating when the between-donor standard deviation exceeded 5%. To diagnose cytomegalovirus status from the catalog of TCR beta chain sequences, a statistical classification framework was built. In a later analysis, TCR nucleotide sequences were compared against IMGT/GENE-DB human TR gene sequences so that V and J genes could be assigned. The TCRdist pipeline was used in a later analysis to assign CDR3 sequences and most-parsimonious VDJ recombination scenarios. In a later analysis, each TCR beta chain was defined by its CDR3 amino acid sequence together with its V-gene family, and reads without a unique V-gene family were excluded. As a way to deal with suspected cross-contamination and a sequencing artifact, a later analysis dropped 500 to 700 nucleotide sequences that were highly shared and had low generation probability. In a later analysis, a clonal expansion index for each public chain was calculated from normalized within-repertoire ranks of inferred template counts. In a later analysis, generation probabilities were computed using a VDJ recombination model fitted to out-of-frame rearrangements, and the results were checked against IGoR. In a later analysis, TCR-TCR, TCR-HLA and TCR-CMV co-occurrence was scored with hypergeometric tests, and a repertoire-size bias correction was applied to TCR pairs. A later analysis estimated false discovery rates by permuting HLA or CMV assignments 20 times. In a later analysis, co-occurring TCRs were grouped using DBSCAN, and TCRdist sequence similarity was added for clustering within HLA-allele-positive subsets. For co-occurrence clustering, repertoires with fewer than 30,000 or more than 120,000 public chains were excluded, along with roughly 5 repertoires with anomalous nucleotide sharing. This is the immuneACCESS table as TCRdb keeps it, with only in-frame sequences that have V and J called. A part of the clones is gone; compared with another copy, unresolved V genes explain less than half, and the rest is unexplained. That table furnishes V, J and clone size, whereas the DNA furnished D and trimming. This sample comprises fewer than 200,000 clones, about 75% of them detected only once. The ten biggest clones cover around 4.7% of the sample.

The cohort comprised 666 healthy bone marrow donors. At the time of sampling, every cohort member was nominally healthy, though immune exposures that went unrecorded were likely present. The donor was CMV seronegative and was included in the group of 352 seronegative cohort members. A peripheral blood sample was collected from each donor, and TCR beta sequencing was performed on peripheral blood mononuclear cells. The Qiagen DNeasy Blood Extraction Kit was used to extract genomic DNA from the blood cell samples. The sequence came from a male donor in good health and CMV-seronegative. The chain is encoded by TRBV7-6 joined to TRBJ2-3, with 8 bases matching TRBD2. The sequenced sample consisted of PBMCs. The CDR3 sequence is CASSSRGGTSTDTQYF. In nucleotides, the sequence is TGTGCCAGCAGCTCCCGCGGGGGGACTAGCACAGATACGCAGTATTTT. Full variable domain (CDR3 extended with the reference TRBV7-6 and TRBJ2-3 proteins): GAGVSQSPRYKVTKRGQDVALRCDPISGHVSLYWYRQALGQGPEFLTYFNYEAQQDKSGLPNDRFSAERPEGSISTLTIQRTEQRDSAMYRCASSSRGGTSTDTQYFGPGTRLTVL.